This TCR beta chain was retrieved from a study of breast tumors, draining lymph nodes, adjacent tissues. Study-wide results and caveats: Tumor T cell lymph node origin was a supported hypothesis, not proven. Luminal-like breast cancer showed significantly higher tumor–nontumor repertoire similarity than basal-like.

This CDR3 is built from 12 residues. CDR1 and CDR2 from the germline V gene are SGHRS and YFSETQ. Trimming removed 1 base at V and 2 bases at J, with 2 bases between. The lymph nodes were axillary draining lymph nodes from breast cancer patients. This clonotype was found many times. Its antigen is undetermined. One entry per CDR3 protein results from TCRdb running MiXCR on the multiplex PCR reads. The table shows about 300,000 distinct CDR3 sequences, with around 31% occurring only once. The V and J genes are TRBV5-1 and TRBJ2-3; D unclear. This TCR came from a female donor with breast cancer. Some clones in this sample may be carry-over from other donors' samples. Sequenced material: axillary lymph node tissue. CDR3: CASSLYTDTQYF. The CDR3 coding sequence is TGCGCCAGCAGCTTGTACACAGATACGCAGTATTTT.